This T cell receptor (beta chain) was recovered during a study of cytomegalovirus exposure and HLA in healthy donors. The overall study: The 120 or so validation repertoires were produced on the same platform as the 670 or so repertoires of the first cohort. This was reported in a later analysis.

An approximately 120-subject validation cohort, separate from the roughly 700-subject first cohort, supplied the donors. Study observations and caveats: In vitro confirmation showed three CMV-associated chains to be CMV antigen specific. Reportedly, diagnosis of cytomegalovirus status by the classifier showed high specificity and sensitivity.

Worth noting for this clone: Its antigen is currently unknown.

Germline V gene data show CDR1 as SGHDT and CDR2 as YYEEEE. Trimming took 4 bases from V and 2 from J, leaving 13 bases between them. The CDR3 spans 14 residues. The method was immunoSEQ multiplex PCR; TCRdb's version includes in-frame clones alone and lacks a portion of them. The data show 150,000 to 200,000 clones, with 86% seen just once and roughly 3% held by the top ten. The source is a young man in good health and CMV-seropositive. This sequence joins TRBV5-6 and TRBJ2-7, with D possibly matching TRBD1 (6 bases). The sequencing sample was made of PBMCs. CDR3 DNA: TGTGCCAGCAGCCCCACGGACAGAACCTACGAGCAGTACTTC. This sequence encodes CASSPTDRTYEQYF.